These T cell receptor beta chains were read from a single sample in a study of blood T cell repertoires in COVID-19. The table came from immunoSEQ multiplex PCR; TCRdb's copy has only in-frame clones and leaves some out. The sample lists around 250,000 clones, 88% occurring once. Sequenced input: PBMCs or T cells enriched from blood (not recorded which). The receptors were sampled from a woman in her thirties or forties who had been exposed to COVID-19. Both conserved end residues are part of each CDR3. The D gene is left open where the match is weak. Size is stated for part of the rows, as once, few or many counts, or as a class when the clone is expanded.

DNA	CDR3	J	size	D	V
TGTGCCAGTAGTACTAGCGGGAGGGAGACCCAGTACTTC	CASSTSGRETQYF	TRBJ2-5	-	TRBD2	TRBV19
TGTGCCAGCAGCTTTGGCCAGGGGGGAACTGAAGCTTTCTTT	CASSFGQGGTEAFF	TRBJ1-1	-	TRBD1	TRBV5-1
TGTGCCAGCAGCTTGGGAATATCGACAGGGGGCGCTTTTCGCGGCTACACCTTC	CASSLGISTGGAFRGYTF	TRBJ1-2	-	TRBD1	TRBV5-4
TGTGCCAGCATAGCCCGTATAGCGGAGCCCACCGGGGAGCTGTTTTTT	CASIARIAEPTGELFF	TRBJ2-2	-	-	TRBV7-9
TGCGCCAGCAGCCAATCGAGTAGGGGTAGAAGCTACGAGCAGTACTTC	CASSQSSRGRSYEQYF	TRBJ2-7	-	-	TRBV4-1
TGTGCCAGCAGTCAGCTAATGAATAGCGGCAATCAGCCCCAGCATTTT	CASSQLMNSGNQPQHF	TRBJ1-5	-	-	TRBV6-2/TRBV6-3
TGTGCCAGCAGGTTACAGGGACAAGGGACCCTCCACTTT	CASRLQGQGTLHF	TRBJ1-6	-	-	TRBV12-3/TRBV12-4
TGTGCCAGCAGCCCCTCGACAGGAACTTACAATGAGCAGTTCTTC	CASSPSTGTYNEQFF	TRBJ2-1	once	-	TRBV7-8
TGTGCCAGCAGTGGAACCGGGGCGGGGAATTCACCCCTCCACTTT	CASSGTGAGNSPLHF	TRBJ1-6	-	-	TRBV28
TGTGCCAGCAGGAAAAGGACAGGGGATTTGGATGGCTACACCTTC	CASRKRTGDLDGYTF	TRBJ1-2	once	TRBD1	TRBV2
TGTGCCAGCAGCTCGGGGTGGGGGCAAAGGCAGTTCTTC	CASSSGWGQRQFF	TRBJ2-1	-	-	TRBV5-6
TGTGCCAGCAGCTTGGTGCGCACACAGGGGGGAGGAATATGGACTGAAGCTTTCTTT	CASSLVRTQGGGIWTEAFF	TRBJ1-1	-	TRBD1	TRBV5-4